These T cell receptor beta chains were read from a single sample in a study of blood T cells in healthy people across ages. TCRdb fed the 5' RACE reads into MiXCR, producing one record per CDR3 protein. The sample yields about 1.4 million distinct CDR3 sequences, approximately 59% seen once. Material for sequencing was blood. Receptors originate from a man aged 18 to 35 in good health. Both conserved end residues are part of each CDR3. Each record gives: CDR3 length, J gene, V gene, clone size, CDR3 protein. Only part of the rows carry a size: once, few, many, or a class if the clone is expanded.

12,TRBJ2-1,TRBV20-1,few,CSAPRQGSEQFF
14,TRBJ2-7,TRBV27,few,CASSRLGGLNEQYF
13,.,TRBV2,.,CARGQPMGGEQYF
13,TRBJ1-2,TRBV7-9,.,CASSPEINYGYTF
19,TRBJ1-6,TRBV12-3/TRBV12-4,.,CASSLSPWQGGAYNSPLHF
14,TRBJ2-7,TRBV7-9,.,CASSLSGGADEQYF
16,TRBJ2-7,TRBV12-3/TRBV12-4,.,CASSDPGSQSSYEQYF
15,TRBJ1-2,TRBV5-1,.,CASSLGGERAYGYTF
15,TRBJ2-7,TRBV12-3/TRBV12-4,.,CASSSRSANSYEQYF
15,TRBJ1-4,TRBV20-1,.,CSARATGFPNEKLFF
16,TRBJ2-3,TRBV4-3,.,CASSQGTSGAADTQYF
11,TRBJ2-3,TRBV29-1,.,CSVIPGDTQYF
12,.,TRBV20-1,.,CSASPRFYEQYF
15,TRBJ2-7,TRBV28,.,CASRLLRDRTYEQYF
14,TRBJ2-5,TRBV9,few,CASSGGGAQETQYF
14,.,TRBV12-3/TRBV12-4,.,CASSLAPYVYEQYF
18,TRBJ2-5,TRBV4-1,once,CASSHLAEASAPQETQYF
18,TRBJ2-7,TRBV7-2,.,CASSIQGTRLVGSYEQYF
13,TRBJ2-3,TRBV25-1,few,CASSVRARDTQYF
13,TRBJ2-5,TRBV20-1,.,CSAGTEKRTTQYF
16,TRBJ2-4,TRBV20-1,few,CSANYGLWVLENIQYF
15,TRBJ2-3,TRBV5-1,.,CASLNGYGSTDTQYF
15,TRBJ2-3,TRBV2,.,CASKATGGRVDTQYF
15,TRBJ2-5,TRBV5-5,.,CASSLTSGGVKTQYF
16,TRBJ2-7,TRBV2,.,CASSDGDRSFRYEQYF
16,TRBJ2-5,TRBV21-1,.,CASSDVAGGSWETQYF
14,TRBJ2-1,TRBV7-8,.,CASSGNRGAGEQFF
16,TRBJ2-3,TRBV7-2,few,CASSLNRGRFLDTQYF
15,TRBJ1-2,TRBV12-3/TRBV12-4,few,CASSPHRTGHYGYTF
13,TRBJ1-1,TRBV6-5,once,CASRKTDNTEAFF